These 19 T cell receptor beta chains share one sample of origin, sequenced in a study of T cell clones after liver transplantation. TCRdb's table, derived via immunoSEQ multiplex PCR, lists solely in-frame clones and lacks some. This table holds about 45,000 clones, about 86% found once. Here the sequenced sample was CD4+ T cells from blood, taken 24 months after liver transplant. The receptors derive from a human patient who received a liver transplant. The T cells may partly be graft donor cells.

This clone was recorded once. The V and J genes are TRBV27 and TRBJ1-1; D uncertain. V gave up 8 bases and J gave up 5 bases, with 12 bases separating them. Germline CDR1 is MNHEY and CDR2 is SMNVEV (reference sequence). The CDR3 consists of 12 residues. The CDR3 loop reads CASSRVGTEAFF. As DNA, the CDR3 is TGTGCCAGCTCCCGGGTAGGAACTGAAGCTTTCTTT.

The rearrangement links TRBV7-9 to TRBJ2-4; D not certain. The germline V gene has CDR1 SEHNR and CDR2 FQNEAQ (reference sequence). This CDR3 contains 12 residues. V lost 3 bases and J lost 2, with 2 bases in between. The CDR3 sequence is CASSLTKNIQYF. CDR3 bases: TGTGCCAGCAGCTTGACCAAAAACATTCAGTACTTC.

The rearrangement links TRBV6-5 to TRBJ1-2; 10 bases line up with TRBD1. V shed 2 bases and J 6 bases; nucleotides not matched to a gene: 3. Germline CDR1 MNHEY, CDR2 SVGAGI. The CDR3 has 14 amino acids. CDR3 sequence reads: CASSYGTGVNGYTF. In DNA, the CDR3 is TGTGCCAGCAGTTACGGGACAGGGGTTAATGGCTACACCTTC.

This chain connects TRBV5-8 to TRBJ2-1, with D uncertain. CDR1 is SGHTS and CDR2 is YDEGEE in the germline V gene. The CDR3 spans 14 residues. Trimming shortened V by 8 bases and J by 0 bases, and 12 bases separated the two germline ends. This chain's CDR3 is CASVRSSSYNEQFF. The CDR3 DNA is TGTGCCAGTGTGCGGAGCAGCTCCTACAATGAGCAGTTCTTC.

The chain links TRBV12-5 to TRBJ2-3, with D possibly TRBD2 on 6 matching bases. Trimming removed 10 bases at V and 7 bases at J, with 9 bases between. Germline loops: CDR1 LGHNT, CDR2 FRNRAP. The CDR3 spans 10 residues. The CDR3 coding sequence is TGTGCTACCTGCGGGAATACGCAGTATTTT. Translation: CATCGNTQYF.

The gene calls are TRBV28 and TRBJ2-5, with D possibly matching TRBD2 (7 bases). The CDR3 is 12 residues long. Germline V gives CDR1 MDHEN, CDR2 SYDVKM. V was cut by 6 bases and J by 6 bases, with 11 bases left in between. CDR3 in amino acids: CASRAGAKTQYF. CDR3 in DNA: TGTGCCAGCAGGGCGGGGGCGAAGACCCAGTACTTC.

This clone was seen only once. The genes are TRBV18 and TRBJ2-4; D ambiguous. Trimming cost V 2 bases and J 0 bases, with 14 bases left between them. Germline assignment: CDR1 KGHSH and CDR2 LQKENI. The CDR3 spans 17 residues. The CDR3 DNA is TGTGCCAGCTCACCATCGGCCGGAATCCTAGCCAAAAACATTCAGTACTTC. Translating it yields CASSPSAGILAKNIQYF.

The chain employs TRBV5-6 and TRBJ2-2, with 11 bases aligning to TRBD2. With V trimmed by 5 bases and J by 6 bases, 6 bases remained unmatched. The CDR3 is 15 amino acids. Germline V gene sequence: CDR1 SGHDT, CDR2 YYEEEE. The CDR3 region has the DNA TGTGCCAGCAGTTTACTAGCGGGAGCAGCCGGGGAGCTGTTTTTT. This encodes CASSLLAGAAGELFF. Full variable domain (remainder filled in from reference TRBV5-6 and TRBJ2-2): DAGVTQSPTHLIKTRGQQVTLRCSPKSGHDTVSWYQQALGQGPQFIFQYYEEEERQRGNFPDRFSGHQFPNYSSELNVNALLLGDSALYLCASSLLAGAAGELFFGEGSRLTVL.

The CDR3 DNA follows: TGTGCCAGTAGTACTGTAGCAACTAATGAAAAACTGTTTTTT. Translated, it gives CASSTVATNEKLFF. This chain uses TRBV19 with TRBJ1-4; no definite D call. CDR1 and CDR2 from the germline V gene are LNHDA and SQIVND (reference sequence). V dropped 4 bases and J dropped 0 bases, with 6 bases sitting between them. The CDR3 spans 14 residues.

This chain links TRBV19 with TRBJ1-1; TRBD1 is a possible D gene (6 bases). V lost 4 bases and J lost 10, with 19 bases in between. The CDR3 contains 14 residues. CDR1 LNHDA and CDR2 SQIVND come from the germline V gene (reference sequence). The CDR3 spells CASSTGTPFLGAFF. CDR3 sequence (DNA): TGTGCCAGTAGTACCGGGACACCCTTTCTTGGAGCTTTCTTT.

The J gene is TRBJ2-7, the V gene TRBV9; 12 positions agree with TRBD2. The CDR3 has 18 amino acids. Germline V gives CDR1 SGDLS, CDR2 YYNGEE. Trimming took 0 bases from V and 2 from J; bases not matched to a gene: 9. CDR3 in amino acids: CASSVGQAGLAGAYEQYF. CDR3 nucleotides: TGTGCCAGCAGCGTAGGGCAGGCGGGACTAGCGGGCGCCTACGAGCAGTACTTC.

The J gene is TRBJ2-3, the V gene TRBV5-1, with D maybe TRBD2 (5 bases). This CDR3 contains 12 residues. Trimming shortened V by 0 bases and J by 10 bases, and 9 bases separated the two germline ends. Germline CDR1 is SGHRS and CDR2 is YFSETQ. The CDR3 nucleotides read TGCGCCAGCAGCTTGGCCTTGAGGGCGCAGTATTTT. Amino acid sequence: CASSLALRAQYF.

The genes are TRBV6-1 and TRBJ1-5; the match to TRBD1 covers 9 bases. CDR3 length: 18 residues. In germline, CDR1 is MNHNS, CDR2 SASEGT. Unmatched junction bases numbered 9, after V lost 1 base and J lost 2 bases. CDR3 amino acids: CASSEGQGGYRGNQPQHF. As DNA, the CDR3 is TGTGCCAGCAGTGAAGGACAGGGGGGGTATCGGGGCAATCAGCCCCAGCATTTT.

J is TRBJ1-1 and V is TRBV27; TRBD1 matches 7 bases. The germline CDR1 and CDR2 sequences are MNHEY and SMNVEV (reference sequence). The CDR3 covers 16 residues. J was trimmed by 0 bases and V by 3 bases; bases with no gene match: 7. CDR3 in DNA: TGTGCCAGCAGTTTCCGGACAGGCCGAGTGAACACTGAAGCTTTCTTT. This codes for CASSFRTGRVNTEAFF.

The chain has TRBV5-8 and TRBJ1-1, with D unresolved. The V gene lost 5 bases and the J gene lost 6 bases, with 23 bases spanning the gap. Per germline, CDR1 SGHTS and CDR2 YDEGEE. This CDR3 contains 16 residues. The chain's CDR3 is CASSNSRPGSGAEAFF. CDR3 DNA sequence: TGTGCCAGCAGTAACAGTCGTCCCGGGTCCGGTGCTGAAGCTTTCTTT. The full variable domain, in which reference TRBV5-8 and TRBJ1-1 provide the parts outside the CDR3, is EAGVTQSPTHLIKTRGQQATLRCSPISGHTSVYWYQQALGLGLQFLLWYDEGEERNRGNFPPRFSGRQFPNYSSELNVNALELEDSALYLCASSNSRPGSGAEAFFGQGTRLTVV.

The CDR3 bases are TGTGCCAGCAGCGTTAGCGGGGGGGCCGGGGGCAAAAACATTCAGTACTTC. Protein product: CASSVSGGAGGKNIQYF. This rearrangement joins TRBV7-8 to TRBJ2-4; 11 bases line up with TRBD2. CDR3 length equals 17 residues. The germline CDR1 and CDR2 sequences are SGHVS and FQNEAQ. The V and J ends lost 5 bases and 3 bases, in that order; junction bases with no gene match: 9. Full variable domain (outside the CDR3, taken from reference TRBV7-8 and TRBJ2-4): GAGVSQSPRYKVAKRGQDVALRCDPISGHVSLFWYQQALGQGPEFLTYFQNEAQLDKSGLPSDRFFAERPEGSVSTLKIQRTQQEDSAVYLCASSVSGGAGGKNIQYFGAGTRLSVL.

The J gene is TRBJ1-2, the V gene TRBV2; 8 nucleotides align to TRBD1. Germline CDR1 is SNHLY and CDR2 is FYNNEI. V lost 6 bases and J lost 7; bases outside the gene matches: 4. This CDR3 spans 12 amino acids. The CDR3, as DNA: TGTGCCAGCAGATCACAGGGGGGTGGCTACACCTTC. Residues: CASRSQGGGYTF.

V is TRBV11-3 and J is TRBJ2-2; 8 bases map to TRBD1. Trimming at V came to 3 bases and at J to 7 bases, leaving 7 bases not matched to a gene. The germline V gene encodes CDR1 SGHNT and CDR2 YENEEA. The CDR3 length is 15 residues. This chain's CDR3 is CASSLGTGPLGELFF. Here the CDR3 DNA reads TGTGCCAGCAGCTTGGGGACAGGCCCCCTCGGGGAGCTGTTTTTT.

The rearrangement links TRBV4-3 to TRBJ2-7; 9 bases are shared with TRBD1. V was pared by 8 bases and J by 1 base, with 6 bases of the junction left unmatched. The CDR3 totals 14 residues. Germline V gene lookup returns CDR1 LGHNA and CDR2 YSLEER. The DNA of the CDR3 is TGCGCCAGCGCTCCGGGACAGGGATCCTACGAGCAGTACTTC. It encodes CASAPGQGSYEQYF.